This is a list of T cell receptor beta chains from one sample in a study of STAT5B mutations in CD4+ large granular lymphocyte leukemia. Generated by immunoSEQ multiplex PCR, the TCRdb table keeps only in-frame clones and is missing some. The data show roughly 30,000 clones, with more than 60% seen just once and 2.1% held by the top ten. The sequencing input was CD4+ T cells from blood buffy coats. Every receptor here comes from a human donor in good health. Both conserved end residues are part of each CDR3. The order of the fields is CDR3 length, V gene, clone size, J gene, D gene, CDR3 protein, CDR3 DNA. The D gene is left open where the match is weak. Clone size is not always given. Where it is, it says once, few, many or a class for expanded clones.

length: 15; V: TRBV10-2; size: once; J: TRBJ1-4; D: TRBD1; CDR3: CASSPTGATNEKLFF; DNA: TGCGCCAGCAGTCCGACAGGGGCAACTAATGAAAAACTGTTTTTT
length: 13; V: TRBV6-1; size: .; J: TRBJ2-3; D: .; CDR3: CASSGDRSDTQYF; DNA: TGTGCCAGCAGTGGAGACCGATCAGATACGCAGTATTTT
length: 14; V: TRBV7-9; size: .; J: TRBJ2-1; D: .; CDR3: CASSLDSKYNEQFF; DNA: TGTGCCAGCAGCTTGGACAGCAAGTACAATGAGCAGTTCTTC
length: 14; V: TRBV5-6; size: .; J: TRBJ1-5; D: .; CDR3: CASSLAPVNQPQHF; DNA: TGTGCCAGCAGCTTGGCCCCGGTCAATCAGCCCCAGCATTTT
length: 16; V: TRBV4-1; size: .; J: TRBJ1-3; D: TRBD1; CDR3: CASSRGTGGFGNTIYF; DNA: TGCGCCAGCAGCCGAGGGACAGGGGGTTTTGGAAACACCATATATTTT
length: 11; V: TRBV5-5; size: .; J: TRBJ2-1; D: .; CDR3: CASSTRLEQFF; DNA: TGTGCCAGCAGCACTAGACTCGAGCAGTTCTTC
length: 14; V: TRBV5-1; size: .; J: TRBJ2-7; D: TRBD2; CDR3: CASSPLAGGYEQYF; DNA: TGCGCCAGCAGTCCCCTAGCGGGAGGCTACGAGCAGTACTTC
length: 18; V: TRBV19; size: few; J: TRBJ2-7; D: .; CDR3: CASSSNPPGTDTAYEQYF; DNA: TGTGCCAGTAGTTCCAACCCCCCGGGGACGGACACCGCCTACGAGCAGTACTTC
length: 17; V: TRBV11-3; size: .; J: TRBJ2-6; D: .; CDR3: CASSPTQGHSGANVLTF; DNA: TGTGCCAGCAGCCCAACCCAGGGGCACTCTGGGGCCAACGTCCTGACTTTC
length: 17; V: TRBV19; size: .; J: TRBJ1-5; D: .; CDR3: CASSIGSIVQSNQPQHF; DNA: TGTGCCAGTAGTATAGGCTCGATAGTCCAGAGCAATCAGCCCCAGCATTTT
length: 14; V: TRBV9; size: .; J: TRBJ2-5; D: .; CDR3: CASSVDSTQETQYF; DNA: TGTGCCAGCAGCGTAGACTCAACCCAAGAGACCCAGTACTTC
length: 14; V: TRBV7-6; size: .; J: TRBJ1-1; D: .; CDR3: CASSLGTLGTEAFF; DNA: TGTGCCAGCAGCTTAGGGACCTTAGGCACTGAAGCTTTCTTT
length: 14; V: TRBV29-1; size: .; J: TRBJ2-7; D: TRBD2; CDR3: CSVDKAGGPGEQYF; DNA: TGCAGCGTTGACAAAGCGGGAGGGCCTGGCGAGCAGTACTTC
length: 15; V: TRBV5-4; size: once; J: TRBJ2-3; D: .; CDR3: CASSLVSAGRNTQYF; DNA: TGTGCCAGCAGCTTGGTGTCCGCGGGGCGGAATACGCAGTATTTT
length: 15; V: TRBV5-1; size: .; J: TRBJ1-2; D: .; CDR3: CASSPQGLSNYGYTF; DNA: TGCGCCAGCAGCCCACAGGGTTTGTCTAACTATGGCTACACCTTC
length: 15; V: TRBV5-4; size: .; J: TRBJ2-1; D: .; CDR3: CASSLLGGASSEQFF; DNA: TGTGCCAGCAGCTTGCTAGGGGGGGCCTCCAGTGAGCAGTTCTTC
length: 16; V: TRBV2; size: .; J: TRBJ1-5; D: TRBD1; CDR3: CASSERVGTGNQPQHF; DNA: TGTGCCAGCAGTGAACGGGTGGGGACAGGGAATCAGCCCCAGCATTTT
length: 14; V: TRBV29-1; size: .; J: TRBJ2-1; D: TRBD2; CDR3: CSVSMASGYNEQFF; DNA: TGCAGCGTCTCAATGGCTAGCGGATACAATGAGCAGTTCTTC
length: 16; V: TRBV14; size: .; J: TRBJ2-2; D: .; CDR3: CASSQDRTRYTGELFF; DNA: TGTGCCAGCAGCCAAGACCGGACACGGTACACCGGGGAGCTGTTTTTT
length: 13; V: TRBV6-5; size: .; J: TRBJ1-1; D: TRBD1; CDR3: CASSYSMTGYLLF; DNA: TGTGCCAGCAGTTACTCAATGACAGGGTACTTACTCTTT
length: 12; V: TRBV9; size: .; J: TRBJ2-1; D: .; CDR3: CASSVEANEQFF; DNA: TGTGCCAGCAGCGTAGAAGCGAATGAGCAGTTCTTC
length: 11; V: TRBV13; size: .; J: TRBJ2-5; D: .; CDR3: CASSSGQTQYF; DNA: TGTGCCAGCAGCTCGGGACAGACCCAGTACTTC
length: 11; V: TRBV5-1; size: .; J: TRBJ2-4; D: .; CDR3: CASSLENIQYF; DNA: TGCGCCAGCAGCTTGGAAAACATTCAGTACTTC
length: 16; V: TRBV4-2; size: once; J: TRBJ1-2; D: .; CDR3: CASSQDWTVFNYGYTF; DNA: TGTGCCAGCAGCCAAGATTGGACAGTTTTTAACTATGGCTACACCTTC
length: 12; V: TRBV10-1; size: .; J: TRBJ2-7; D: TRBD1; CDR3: CASTAGGSEQYF; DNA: TGCGCCAGCACAGCAGGGGGCTCCGAGCAGTACTTC
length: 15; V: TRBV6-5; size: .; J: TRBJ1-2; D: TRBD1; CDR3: CASSLAGQVGYGYTF; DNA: TGTGCCAGCAGTTTGGCGGGACAGGTGGGGTATGGCTACACCTTC
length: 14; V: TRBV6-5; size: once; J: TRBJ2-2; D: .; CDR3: CASEARGNGGELFF; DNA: TGTGCCAGCGAAGCCAGGGGTAACGGCGGGGAGCTGTTTTTT
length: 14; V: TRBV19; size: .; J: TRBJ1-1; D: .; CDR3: CASSIVGGGTEAFF; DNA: TGTGCCAGTAGTATAGTCGGGGGAGGCACTGAAGCTTTCTTT
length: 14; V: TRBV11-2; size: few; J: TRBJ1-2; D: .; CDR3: CASSLLWANYGYTF; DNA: TGTGCCAGCAGCTTATTGTGGGCTAACTATGGCTACACCTTC
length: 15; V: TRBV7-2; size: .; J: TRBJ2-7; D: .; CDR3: CASSFDGPAPYEQYF; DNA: TGTGCCAGCAGCTTCGACGGACCAGCACCGTACGAGCAGTACTTC
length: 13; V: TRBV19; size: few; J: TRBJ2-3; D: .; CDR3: CASSIAGGDTQYF; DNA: TGTGCCAGTAGTATAGCCGGGGGAGATACGCAGTATTTT
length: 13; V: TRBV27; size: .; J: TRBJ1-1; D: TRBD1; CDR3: CASRDRVNTEAFF; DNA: TGTGCCAGCAGGGACAGGGTGAACACTGAAGCTTTCTTT
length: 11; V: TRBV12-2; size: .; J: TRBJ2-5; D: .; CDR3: CASRLGLTQYF; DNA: TGTGCAAGTCGCTTAGGGCTTACCCAGTACTTC
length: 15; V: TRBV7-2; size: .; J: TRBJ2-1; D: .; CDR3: CASSLDRSSYNEQFF; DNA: TGTGCCAGCAGCTTAGACAGGAGCTCCTACAATGAGCAGTTCTTC
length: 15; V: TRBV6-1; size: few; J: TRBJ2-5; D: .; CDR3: CASSERAGDQETQYF; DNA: TGTGCCAGCAGTGAAAGGGCAGGGGATCAAGAGACCCAGTACTTC
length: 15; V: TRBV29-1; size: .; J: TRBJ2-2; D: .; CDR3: CSVSEAGTNTGELFF; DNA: TGCAGCGTTTCTGAGGCCGGGACTAACACCGGGGAGCTGTTTTTT
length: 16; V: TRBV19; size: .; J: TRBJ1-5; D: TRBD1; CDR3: CASRVQGDFGNQPQHF; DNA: TGTGCCAGTAGGGTTCAGGGGGATTTTGGCAATCAGCCCCAGCATTTT
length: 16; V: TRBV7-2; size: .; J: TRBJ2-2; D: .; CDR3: CASSPRALPNTGELFF; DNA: TGTGCCAGCAGCCCTAGAGCACTACCCAACACCGGGGAGCTGTTTTTT
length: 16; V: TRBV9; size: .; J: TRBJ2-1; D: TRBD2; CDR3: CASSAGLGGGDNEQFF; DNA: TGTGCCAGCAGCGCAGGTTTGGGGGGGGGAGACAATGAGCAGTTCTTC
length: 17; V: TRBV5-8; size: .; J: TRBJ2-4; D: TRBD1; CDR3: CASSFGDRAADKNIQYF; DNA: TGTGCCAGCAGCTTCGGAGACAGGGCTGCCGACAAAAACATTCAGTACTTC
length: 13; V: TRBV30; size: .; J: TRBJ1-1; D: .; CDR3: CAWALNKNTEAFF; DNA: TGTGCCTGGGCTTTGAATAAGAACACTGAAGCTTTCTTT
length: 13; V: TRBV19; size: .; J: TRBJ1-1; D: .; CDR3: CASRYSSFTEAFF; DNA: TGTGCCAGTAGATACAGTAGTTTTACTGAAGCTTTCTTT
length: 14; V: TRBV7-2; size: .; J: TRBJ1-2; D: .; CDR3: CASSLGVQTFGYTF; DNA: TGTGCCAGCAGCTTAGGGGTTCAGACTTTTGGCTACACCTTC
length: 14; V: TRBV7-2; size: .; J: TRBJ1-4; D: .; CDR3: CASSIGGGNEKLFF; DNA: TGTGCCAGCAGCATCGGGGGGGGTAACGAAAAACTGTTTTTT
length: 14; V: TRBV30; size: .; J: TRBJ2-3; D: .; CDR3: CAWRKSGSTDTQYF; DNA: TGTGCCTGGAGAAAGAGCGGATCAACAGATACGCAGTATTTT
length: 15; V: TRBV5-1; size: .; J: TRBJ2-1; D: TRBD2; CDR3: CASSFLRLARNEQFF; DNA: TGCGCCAGCAGCTTTCTCCGACTAGCCCGCAATGAGCAGTTCTTC
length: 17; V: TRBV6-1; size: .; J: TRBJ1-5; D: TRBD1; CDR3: CASSAGTGGRNNQPQHF; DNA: TGTGCCAGCAGTGCGGGGACAGGGGGAAGGAACAATCAGCCCCAGCATTTT
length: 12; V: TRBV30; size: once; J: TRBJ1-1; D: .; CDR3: CAWSPGGTEAFF; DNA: TGTGCCTGGAGTCCTGGGGGCACTGAAGCTTTCTTT
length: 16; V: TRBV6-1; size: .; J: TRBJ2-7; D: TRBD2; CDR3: CASSATSGGGAYEQYF; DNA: TGTGCCAGCAGTGCCACGTCGGGGGGGGGCGCCTACGAGCAGTACTTC